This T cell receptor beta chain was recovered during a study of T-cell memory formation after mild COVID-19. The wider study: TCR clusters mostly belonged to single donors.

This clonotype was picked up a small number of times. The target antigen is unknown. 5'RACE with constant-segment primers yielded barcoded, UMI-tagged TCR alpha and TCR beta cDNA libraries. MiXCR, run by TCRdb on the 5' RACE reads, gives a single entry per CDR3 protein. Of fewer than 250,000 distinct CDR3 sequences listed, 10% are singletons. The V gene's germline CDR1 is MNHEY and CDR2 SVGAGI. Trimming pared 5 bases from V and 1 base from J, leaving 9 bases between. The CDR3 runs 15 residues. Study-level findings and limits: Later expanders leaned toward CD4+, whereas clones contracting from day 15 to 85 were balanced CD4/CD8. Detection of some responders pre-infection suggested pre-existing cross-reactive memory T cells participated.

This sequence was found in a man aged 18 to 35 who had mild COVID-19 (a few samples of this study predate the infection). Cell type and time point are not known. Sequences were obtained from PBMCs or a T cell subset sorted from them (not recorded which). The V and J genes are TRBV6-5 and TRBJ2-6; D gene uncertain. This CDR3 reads CASSDKGSGANVLTF. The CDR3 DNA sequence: TGTGCCAGCAGTGACAAGGGTTCTGGGGCCAACGTCCTGACTTTC.